A selection of T cell receptor beta chains follows, all from one sample in a study of control samples from healthy donors and cancer patients. The assay was immunoSEQ multiplex PCR, and TCRdb's table has in-frame clones only and misses some. The data contain more than 95,000 clones, approximately 90% of them singletons. Sequenced input: blood. These receptors came from a woman aged 70-85 years in good health. Each CDR3 is given with its conserved first and last residue. Each record gives: CDR3 DNA, CDR3 protein, J gene, V gene, clone size, D gene. D genes are given only for firm matches. Clone size appears in some rows only: once, few, many, or a class for an expanded clone.

CDR3 DNA: TGTGCCAGCTCGGTCGGACAGCCTCAAGAGACCCAGTACTTC; CDR3 protein: CASSVGQPQETQYF; J gene: TRBJ2-5; V gene: TRBV27; clone size: .; D gene: .
CDR3 DNA: TGCGCCAGCAGTCCGGACAGGGTTAGAACTGAAGCTTTCTTT; CDR3 protein: CASSPDRVRTEAFF; J gene: TRBJ1-1; V gene: TRBV5-1; clone size: .; D gene: TRBD1
CDR3 DNA: TGCGCCAGCAGCTTAGCCAAAAACATTCAGTACTTC; CDR3 protein: CASSLAKNIQYF; J gene: TRBJ2-4; V gene: TRBV10-2; clone size: .; D gene: .
CDR3 DNA: TGTGCCAGCCGAGAACAGGGGGGGAGTGAAAAACTGTTTTTT; CDR3 protein: CASREQGGSEKLFF; J gene: TRBJ1-4; V gene: TRBV2; clone size: .; D gene: TRBD1
CDR3 DNA: TGTGCCAGCTCACCCACGTTCGGCGGGGGTTCGTCCAATGAGCAGTTCTTC; CDR3 protein: CASSPTFGGGSSNEQFF; J gene: TRBJ2-1; V gene: TRBV18; clone size: .; D gene: TRBD2
CDR3 DNA: TGTGCCAGCAGCTCTCGGACAGGGAGTGGGGCTGAAGCTTTCTTT; CDR3 protein: CASSSRTGSGAEAFF; J gene: TRBJ1-1; V gene: TRBV7-2; clone size: .; D gene: TRBD1
CDR3 DNA: TGTGCCAGCAGCCCGCCGGGTGGCAGACTTTTTGAGACCCAGTACTTC; CDR3 protein: CASSPPGGRLFETQYF; J gene: TRBJ2-5; V gene: TRBV11-2; clone size: .; D gene: .
CDR3 DNA: TGTGCCAGCAGCCAAGCGGGGGAGCTGTTTTTT; CDR3 protein: CASSQAGELFF; J gene: TRBJ2-2; V gene: TRBV3-1/TRBV3-2; clone size: .; D gene: .
CDR3 DNA: TGTGCCAGCAGCCAGCTAGGGACAGGGTTTACTGAAGCTTTCTTT; CDR3 protein: CASSQLGTGFTEAFF; J gene: TRBJ1-1; V gene: TRBV7-9; clone size: .; D gene: TRBD1
CDR3 DNA: TGCGCCAGCCGAGACAGGGGACCCTACAATGAGCAGTTCTTC; CDR3 protein: CASRDRGPYNEQFF; J gene: TRBJ2-1; V gene: TRBV5-1; clone size: .; D gene: TRBD1
CDR3 DNA: TGTGCCAGCAGCCAAGTATTACTAGCGGGGAGCTCTGGGGCCAACGTCCTGACTTTC; CDR3 protein: CASSQVLLAGSSGANVLTF; J gene: TRBJ2-6; V gene: TRBV3-1/TRBV3-2; clone size: .; D gene: TRBD2
CDR3 DNA: TGTGCCAGCAGCTTCTTCAGGGTGGTCCATGAGCAGTTCTTC; CDR3 protein: CASSFFRVVHEQFF; J gene: TRBJ2-1; V gene: TRBV3-1/TRBV3-2; clone size: .; D gene: .
CDR3 DNA: TGTGCTAGTGGCCCAGGGGGCCCGTTTAACAATCAGCCCCAGCATTTT; CDR3 protein: CASGPGGPFNNQPQHF; J gene: TRBJ1-5; V gene: TRBV12-5; clone size: .; D gene: TRBD1
CDR3 DNA: TGTGCCAGCAGTTATACGGGGGGCCGCACAGATACGCAGTATTTT; CDR3 protein: CASSYTGGRTDTQYF; J gene: TRBJ2-3; V gene: TRBV2; clone size: .; D gene: .
CDR3 DNA: TGTGCCAGCAGCTTAGCGGGGGCGGGAGGTCGTGGCTACACCTTC; CDR3 protein: CASSLAGAGGRGYTF; J gene: TRBJ1-2; V gene: TRBV7-8; clone size: .; D gene: .
CDR3 DNA: TGTGCCAGTATTCCCGGACAGCGACAATATGGCTACACCTTC; CDR3 protein: CASIPGQRQYGYTF; J gene: TRBJ1-2; V gene: TRBV19; clone size: .; D gene: .
CDR3 DNA: TGTGCCAGCAGTACAGGGGTGCAACAGCCCCAGCATTTT; CDR3 protein: CASSTGVQQPQHF; J gene: TRBJ1-5; V gene: TRBV11-2; clone size: .; D gene: TRBD1
CDR3 DNA: TGTGCCAGCAGCCAGACTAGCGGGGGGGCCTACGAGCAGTACTTC; CDR3 protein: CASSQTSGGAYEQYF; J gene: TRBJ2-7; V gene: TRBV3-1/TRBV3-2; clone size: .; D gene: TRBD2
CDR3 DNA: TGTGCCAGCAGCCAACTCACTGGGAACACTGAAGCTTTCTTT; CDR3 protein: CASSQLTGNTEAFF; J gene: TRBJ1-1; V gene: TRBV3-1/TRBV3-2; clone size: once; D gene: .
CDR3 DNA: TGTGCCACCGGGGGGGACAGCGGGGGGCAGGATGAGCAGTTCTTC; CDR3 protein: CATGGDSGGQDEQFF; J gene: TRBJ2-1; V gene: TRBV10-3; clone size: .; D gene: TRBD2
CDR3 DNA: TGTGCCAGCAGTTATAGGGCGCCTAATTCACCCCTCCACTTT; CDR3 protein: CASSYRAPNSPLHF; J gene: TRBJ1-6; V gene: TRBV6-5; clone size: .; D gene: .
CDR3 DNA: TGTGCCAGCAGCGTAGCCGGGGAGCCGGGTGAAAAACTGTTTTTT; CDR3 protein: CASSVAGEPGEKLFF; J gene: TRBJ1-4; V gene: TRBV9; clone size: .; D gene: .
CDR3 DNA: TGTGCCAGCTCACCCACTAGCGGGGGTTCAGATACGCAGTATTTT; CDR3 protein: CASSPTSGGSDTQYF; J gene: TRBJ2-3; V gene: TRBV18; clone size: .; D gene: TRBD2
CDR3 DNA: TGTGCCAGCAGCCCGACAGTTTACAATGAGCAGTTCTTC; CDR3 protein: CASSPTVYNEQFF; J gene: TRBJ2-1; V gene: TRBV6-5; clone size: .; D gene: .
CDR3 DNA: TGTGCCAGCAGTAGACGAAACACTGAAGCTTTCTTT; CDR3 protein: CASSRRNTEAFF; J gene: TRBJ1-1; V gene: TRBV12-3/TRBV12-4; clone size: .; D gene: .
CDR3 DNA: TGTGCCACCAGGGATGGGGAGTTCAACTATGGCTACACCTTC; CDR3 protein: CATRDGEFNYGYTF; J gene: TRBJ1-2; V gene: TRBV27; clone size: .; D gene: .
CDR3 DNA: TGTGCCAGCAGCCAGGGACAGGGGATTTCCCACGAGCAGTACTTC; CDR3 protein: CASSQGQGISHEQYF; J gene: TRBJ2-7; V gene: TRBV11-1; clone size: .; D gene: TRBD1
CDR3 DNA: TGTGCCAGCAGCGCCGGGACGAACGTAGCCAAAAACATTCAGTACTTC; CDR3 protein: CASSAGTNVAKNIQYF; J gene: TRBJ2-4; V gene: TRBV9; clone size: .; D gene: .
CDR3 DNA: TGTGCCAGCAGTAAAACGGGACCGGACTATGGCTACACCTTC; CDR3 protein: CASSKTGPDYGYTF; J gene: TRBJ1-2; V gene: TRBV27; clone size: few; D gene: .
CDR3 DNA: TGCGCCAGCAGTGAGTCGACGACAGCTATGAAGGCTTTCTTT; CDR3 protein: CASSESTTAMKAFF; J gene: TRBJ1-1; V gene: TRBV10-1; clone size: .; D gene: .
CDR3 DNA: TGCAGTGCTAGTCCCACGGTAGGGGAGACCCAGTACTTC; CDR3 protein: CSASPTVGETQYF; J gene: TRBJ2-5; V gene: TRBV20-1; clone size: .; D gene: .
CDR3 DNA: TGTGCCAGCAGCTTACAGGGAGGTGGCTACACCTTC; CDR3 protein: CASSLQGGGYTF; J gene: TRBJ1-2; V gene: TRBV5-6; clone size: .; D gene: .
CDR3 DNA: TGTGCCAGCAGTACTGGGACAGGGTTACTGTTTTTT; CDR3 protein: CASSTGTGLLFF; J gene: TRBJ1-4; V gene: TRBV12-3/TRBV12-4; clone size: .; D gene: TRBD1